One T cell receptor beta chain is described in this entry. Its target is unknown. The entry originates in a study of T cell responses to AZD1222 COVID-19 vaccine. Between the trimmed V and J ends, which lost 5 bases and 10 bases, there was a span of 17 bases. The CDR3 is 13 amino acids. The germline gives CDR1 LNHDA, CDR2 SQIVND (reference sequence). Findings and caveats of the study: The number of AZD1222 recipients seropositive at baseline was only five or six. Spike-specific TCR breadth and depth rose after two AZD1222 doses. Clonal diversity was possibly underestimated; the donors were predominantly white British and more often female.

Produced via immunoSEQ multiplex PCR; TCRdb's table is partial and in-frame only. The sample lists tens of thousands of clones, 70% to 85% occurring once. The TCR originated in an adult in good health. The chain has TRBV19 and TRBJ1-2; D might be TRBD1 (5 bases). Here the sequenced sample was peripheral blood, taken on day 0 of AZD1222 vaccination. CDR3 sequence reads: CASSVLGELDYTF. CDR3 sequence (DNA): TGTGCCAGTAGTGTTTTGGGGGAGTTGGACTACACCTTC.